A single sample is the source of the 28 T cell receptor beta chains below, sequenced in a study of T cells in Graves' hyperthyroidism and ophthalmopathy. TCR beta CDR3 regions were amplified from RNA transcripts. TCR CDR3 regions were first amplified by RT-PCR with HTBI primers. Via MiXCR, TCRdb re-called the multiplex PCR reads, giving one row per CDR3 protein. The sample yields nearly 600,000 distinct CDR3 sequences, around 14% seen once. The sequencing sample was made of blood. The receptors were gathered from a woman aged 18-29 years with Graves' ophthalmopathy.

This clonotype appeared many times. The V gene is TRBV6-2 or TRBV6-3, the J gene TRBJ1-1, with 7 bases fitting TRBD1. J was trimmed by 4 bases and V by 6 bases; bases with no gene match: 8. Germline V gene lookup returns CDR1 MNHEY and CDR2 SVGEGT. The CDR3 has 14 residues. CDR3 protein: CASSTSGGATEAFF. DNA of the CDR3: TGTGCCAGCAGCACTTCAGGGGGGGCCACTGAAGCTTTCTTT.

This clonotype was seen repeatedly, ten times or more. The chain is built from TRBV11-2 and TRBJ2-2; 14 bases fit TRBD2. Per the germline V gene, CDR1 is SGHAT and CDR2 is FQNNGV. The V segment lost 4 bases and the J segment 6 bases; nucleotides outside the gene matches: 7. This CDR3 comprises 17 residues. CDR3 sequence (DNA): TGTGCCAGCAGCTCTTACCAGACTAGCGGGAGGGCCGGGGAGCTGTTTTTT. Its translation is CASSSYQTSGRAGELFF.

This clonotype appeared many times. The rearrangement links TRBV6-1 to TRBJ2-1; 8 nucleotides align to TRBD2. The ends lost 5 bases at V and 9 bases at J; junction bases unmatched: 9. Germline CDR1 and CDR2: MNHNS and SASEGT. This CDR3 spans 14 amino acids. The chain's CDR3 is CASSSVTSGVEQFF. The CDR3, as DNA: TGTGCCAGCAGTTCGGTAACTAGCGGAGTTGAGCAGTTCTTC.

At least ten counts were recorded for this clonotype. The CDR3 region has the DNA TGTGCCAGCAGTGTGGACGTCCCGGGGACTGAAGCTTTCTTT. Amino acids: CASSVDVPGTEAFF. The genes are TRBV2 and TRBJ1-1; no clear D. This CDR3 has 14 residues. The germline CDR1 and CDR2 sequences are SNHLY and FYNNEI. The germline V and J ends were trimmed by 4 bases and 5 bases, with 14 bases remaining between them.

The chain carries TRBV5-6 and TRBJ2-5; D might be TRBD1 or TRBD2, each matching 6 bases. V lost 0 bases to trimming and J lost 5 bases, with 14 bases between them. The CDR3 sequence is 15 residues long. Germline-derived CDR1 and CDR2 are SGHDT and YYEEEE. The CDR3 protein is CASSLEQGGTETQYF. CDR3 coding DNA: TGTGCCAGCAGCTTGGAACAGGGAGGCACCGAGACCCAGTACTTC.

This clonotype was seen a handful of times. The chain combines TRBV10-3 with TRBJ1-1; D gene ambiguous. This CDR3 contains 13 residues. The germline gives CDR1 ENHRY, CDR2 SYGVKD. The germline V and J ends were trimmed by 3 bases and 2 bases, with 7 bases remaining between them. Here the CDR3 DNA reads TGTGCCATCAGTGATGGACCAAACACTGAAGCTTTCTTT. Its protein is CAISDGPNTEAFF.

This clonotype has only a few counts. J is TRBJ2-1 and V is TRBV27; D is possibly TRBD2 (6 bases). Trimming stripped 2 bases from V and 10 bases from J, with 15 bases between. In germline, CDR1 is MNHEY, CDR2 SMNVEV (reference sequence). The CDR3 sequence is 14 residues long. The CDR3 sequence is CASSLGQTSLEQFF. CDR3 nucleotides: TGTGCCAGCAGTTTAGGGCAGACTAGTTTAGAGCAGTTCTTC.

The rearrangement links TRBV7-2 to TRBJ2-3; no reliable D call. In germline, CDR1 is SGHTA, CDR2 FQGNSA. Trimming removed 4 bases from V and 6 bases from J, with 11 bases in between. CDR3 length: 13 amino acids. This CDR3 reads CASSYTTWDTQYF. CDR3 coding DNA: TGTGCCAGCAGCTATACTACATGGGATACGCAGTATTTT.

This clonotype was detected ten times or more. CDR3 amino acids: CASSLYGDTASRGGYTF. As DNA, the CDR3 is TGTGCCAGCAGTTTATACGGGGACACCGCGAGCCGAGGAGGCTACACCTTC. The V gene is TRBV28, the J gene TRBJ1-2; possible D gene TRBD1, 6 bases. CDR1 is MDHEN, CDR2 SYDVKM, per germline. This CDR3 comprises 17 residues. The ends were cut back, 1 base at V and 8 bases at J, with 23 bases in the middle.

The CDR3 nucleotides read TGTGCCTGGAGTGCGGGACCAGATACGCAGTATTTT. Translating gives CAWSAGPDTQYF. J is TRBJ2-3 and V is TRBV30; D is perhaps TRBD1 or TRBD2 (5 bases each). The germline CDR1 and CDR2 sequences are GTSNPN and SVGIG (reference sequence). The CDR3 spans 12 residues. V was shortened by 1 base and J by 4 bases, with 6 bases between the two germline ends.

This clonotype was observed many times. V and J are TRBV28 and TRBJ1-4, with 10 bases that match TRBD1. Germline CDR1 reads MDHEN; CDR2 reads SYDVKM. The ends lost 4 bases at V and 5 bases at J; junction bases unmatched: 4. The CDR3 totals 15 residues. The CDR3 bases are TGTGCCAGCAGTTCCTCGGGACAGGGGAATGAAAAACTGTTTTTT. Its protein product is CASSSSGQGNEKLFF.

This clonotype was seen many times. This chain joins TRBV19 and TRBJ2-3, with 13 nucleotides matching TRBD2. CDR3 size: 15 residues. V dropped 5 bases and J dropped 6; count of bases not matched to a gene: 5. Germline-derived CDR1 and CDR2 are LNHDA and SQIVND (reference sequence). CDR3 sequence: CASSRTSGSPDTQYF. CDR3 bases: TGTGCCAGTAGTCGGACTAGCGGGAGCCCTGATACGCAGTATTTT.

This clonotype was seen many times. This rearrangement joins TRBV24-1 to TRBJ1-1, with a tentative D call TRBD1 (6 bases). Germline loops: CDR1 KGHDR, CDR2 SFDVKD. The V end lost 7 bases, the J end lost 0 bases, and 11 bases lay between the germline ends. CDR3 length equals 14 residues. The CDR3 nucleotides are TGTGCCACCAGGGAAGGGGGAGTGAACACTGAAGCTTTCTTT. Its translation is CATREGGVNTEAFF.

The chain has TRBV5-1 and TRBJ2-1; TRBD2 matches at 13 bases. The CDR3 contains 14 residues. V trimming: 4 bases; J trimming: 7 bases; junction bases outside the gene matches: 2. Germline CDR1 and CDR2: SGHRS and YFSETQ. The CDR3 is CASSAGLAGNEQFF. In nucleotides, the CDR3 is TGCGCCAGCAGCGCGGGACTAGCGGGGAATGAGCAGTTCTTC.

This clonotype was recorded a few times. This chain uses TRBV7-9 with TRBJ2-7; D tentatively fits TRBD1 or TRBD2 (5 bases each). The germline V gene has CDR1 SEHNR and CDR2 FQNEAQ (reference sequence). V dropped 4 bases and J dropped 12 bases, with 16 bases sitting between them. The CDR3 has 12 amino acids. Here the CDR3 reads CASSSPGPRPYF. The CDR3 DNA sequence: TGTGCCAGCAGCTCGCCGGGACCGAGGCCGTACTTC.

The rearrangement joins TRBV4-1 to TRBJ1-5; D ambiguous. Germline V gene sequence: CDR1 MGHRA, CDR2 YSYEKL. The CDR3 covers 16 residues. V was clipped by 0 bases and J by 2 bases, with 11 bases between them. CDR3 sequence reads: CASSQEGGSGNQPQHF. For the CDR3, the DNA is TGCGCCAGCAGCCAAGAGGGAGGGTCAGGCAATCAGCCCCAGCATTTT.

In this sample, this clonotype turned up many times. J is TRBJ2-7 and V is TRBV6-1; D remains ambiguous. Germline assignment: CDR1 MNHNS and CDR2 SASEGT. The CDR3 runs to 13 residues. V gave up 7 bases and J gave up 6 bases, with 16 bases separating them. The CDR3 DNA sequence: TGTGCCAGCACCGACGCACGGGTCGGCGAGCAGTACTTC. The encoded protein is CASTDARVGEQYF.

The CDR3 reads CASSRANQPQHF. The DNA for the CDR3 is TGTGCCAGCAGTCGTGCGAATCAGCCCCAGCATTTT. The chain uses TRBV28 and TRBJ1-5; D unresolved. The V and J ends lost 5 bases and 4 bases respectively, with 6 bases between them. Germline CDR1 and CDR2: MDHEN and SYDVKM. The CDR3 runs to 12 residues.

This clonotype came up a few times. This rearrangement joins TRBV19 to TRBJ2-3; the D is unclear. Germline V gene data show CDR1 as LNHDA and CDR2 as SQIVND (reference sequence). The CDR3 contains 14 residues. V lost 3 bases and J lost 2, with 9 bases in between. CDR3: CASSMPGHTDTQYF. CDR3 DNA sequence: TGTGCCAGTAGTATGCCGGGCCACACAGATACGCAGTATTTT. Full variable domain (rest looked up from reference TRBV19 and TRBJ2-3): DGGITQSPKYLFRKEGQNVTLSCEQNLNHDAMYWYRQDPGQGLRLIYYSQIVNDFQKGDIAEGYSVSREKKESFPLTVTSAQKNPTAFYLCASSMPGHTDTQYFGPGTRLTVL.

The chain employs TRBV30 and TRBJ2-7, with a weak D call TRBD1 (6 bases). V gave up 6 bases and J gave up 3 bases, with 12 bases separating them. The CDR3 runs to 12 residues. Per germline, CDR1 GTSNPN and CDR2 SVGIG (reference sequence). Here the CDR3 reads CACRRDNYEQYF. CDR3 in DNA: TGTGCCTGCCGCCGGGACAACTACGAGCAGTACTTC.

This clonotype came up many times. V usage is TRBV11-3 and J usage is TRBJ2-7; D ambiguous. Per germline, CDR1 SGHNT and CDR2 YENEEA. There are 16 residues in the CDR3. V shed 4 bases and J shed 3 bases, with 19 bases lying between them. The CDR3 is CASSYVKGLGGYEQYF. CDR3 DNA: TGTGCCAGCAGCTATGTAAAAGGGTTGGGCGGCTACGAGCAGTACTTC. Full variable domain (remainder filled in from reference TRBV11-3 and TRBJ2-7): EAGVVQSPRYKIIEKKQPVAFWCNPISGHNTLYWYLQNLGQGPELLIRYENEEAVDDSQLPKDRFSAERLKGVDSTLKIQPAELGDSAVYLCASSYVKGLGGYEQYFGPGTRLTVT.

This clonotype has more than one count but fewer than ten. The CDR3 coding sequence is TGTGCCAGCAACCTAGACAGGGTTAGGAACACTGAAGCTTTCTTT. This sequence encodes CASNLDRVRNTEAFF. V is TRBV5-4 and J is TRBJ1-1; 7 positions agree with TRBD1. This CDR3 has 15 residues. V shed 6 bases, J shed 1 base, and the junction held 9 bases outside the gene matches. Germline assignment: CDR1 SGHNT and CDR2 YYREEE (reference sequence).

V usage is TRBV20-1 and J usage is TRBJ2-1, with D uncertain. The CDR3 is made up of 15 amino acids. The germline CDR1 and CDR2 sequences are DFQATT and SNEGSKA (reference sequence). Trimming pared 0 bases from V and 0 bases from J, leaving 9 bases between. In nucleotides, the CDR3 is TGCAGTGCTAGAGAGGCCCCATTCTCCTACAATGAGCAGTTCTTC. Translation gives CSAREAPFSYNEQFF.

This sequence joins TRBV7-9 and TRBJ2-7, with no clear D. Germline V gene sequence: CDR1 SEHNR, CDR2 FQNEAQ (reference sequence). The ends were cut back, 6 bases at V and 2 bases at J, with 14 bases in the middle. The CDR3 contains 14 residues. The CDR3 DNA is TGTGCCAGCAGTTACTCGACGGTGCCCTACGAGCAGTACTTC. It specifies CASSYSTVPYEQYF.

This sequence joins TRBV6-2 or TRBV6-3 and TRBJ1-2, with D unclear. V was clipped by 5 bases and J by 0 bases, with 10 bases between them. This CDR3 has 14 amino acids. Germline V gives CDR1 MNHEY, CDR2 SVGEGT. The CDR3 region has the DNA TGTGCCAGCAGTCACGACGGAACTAACTATGGCTACACCTTC. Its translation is CASSHDGTNYGYTF.

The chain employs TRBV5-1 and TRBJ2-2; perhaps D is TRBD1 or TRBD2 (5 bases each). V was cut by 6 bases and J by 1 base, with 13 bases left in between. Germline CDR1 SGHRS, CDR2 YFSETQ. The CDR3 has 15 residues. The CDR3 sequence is CASKVGPMNTGELFF. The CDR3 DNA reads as TGCGCCAGCAAAGTGGGACCAATGAACACCGGGGAGCTGTTTTTT. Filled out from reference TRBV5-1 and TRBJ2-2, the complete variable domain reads KAGVTQTPRYLIKTRGQQVTLSCSPISGHRSVSWYQQTPGQGLQFLFEYFSETQRNKGNFPGRFSGRQFSNSRSEMNVSTLELGDSALYLCASKVGPMNTGELFFGEGSRLTVL.

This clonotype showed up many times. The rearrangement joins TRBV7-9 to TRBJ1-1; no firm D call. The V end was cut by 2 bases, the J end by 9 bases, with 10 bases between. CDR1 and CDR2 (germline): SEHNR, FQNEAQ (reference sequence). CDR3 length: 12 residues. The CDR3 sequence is CASSLWQTQAFF. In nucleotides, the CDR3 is TGTGCCAGCAGCTTATGGCAGACACAAGCTTTCTTT.

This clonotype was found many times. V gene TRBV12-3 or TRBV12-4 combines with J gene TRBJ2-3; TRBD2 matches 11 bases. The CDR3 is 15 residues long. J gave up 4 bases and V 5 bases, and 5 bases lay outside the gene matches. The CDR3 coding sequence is TGTGCCAGCAGTACACTAGCGGGAGTAGCAGATACGCAGTATTTT. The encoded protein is CASSTLAGVADTQYF.